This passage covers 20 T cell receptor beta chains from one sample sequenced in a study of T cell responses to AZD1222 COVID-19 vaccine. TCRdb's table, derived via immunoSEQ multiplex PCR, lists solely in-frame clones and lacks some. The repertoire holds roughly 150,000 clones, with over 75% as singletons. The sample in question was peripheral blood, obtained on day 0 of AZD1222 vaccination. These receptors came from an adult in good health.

This CDR3 is CASRGFGTGDNEQYF. CDR3 nucleotides: TGTGCCAGCAGGGGTTTTGGGACAGGGGACAACGAGCAGTACTTC. This chain uses TRBV6-5 with TRBJ2-7, with TRBD1 matching over 10 bases. Losses at the gene ends were 6 bases for V and 5 bases for J; bases not matched to a gene: 10. The CDR3 sequence is 15 residues long. CDR1 MNHEY and CDR2 SVGAGI come from the germline V gene.

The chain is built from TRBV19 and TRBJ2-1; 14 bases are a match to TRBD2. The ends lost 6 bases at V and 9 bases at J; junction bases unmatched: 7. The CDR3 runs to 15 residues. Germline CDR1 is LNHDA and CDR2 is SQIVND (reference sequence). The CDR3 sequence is CASSVGLAGVGEQFF. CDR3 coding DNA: TGTGCCAGTAGCGTGGGACTAGCGGGAGTCGGTGAGCAGTTCTTC.

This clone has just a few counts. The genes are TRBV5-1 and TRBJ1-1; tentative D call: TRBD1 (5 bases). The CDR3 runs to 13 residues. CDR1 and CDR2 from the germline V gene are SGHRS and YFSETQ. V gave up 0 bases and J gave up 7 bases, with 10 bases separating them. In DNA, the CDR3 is TGCGCCAGCAGCTTGGAAAGGGACCGTGAAGCTTTCTTT. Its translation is CASSLERDREAFF.

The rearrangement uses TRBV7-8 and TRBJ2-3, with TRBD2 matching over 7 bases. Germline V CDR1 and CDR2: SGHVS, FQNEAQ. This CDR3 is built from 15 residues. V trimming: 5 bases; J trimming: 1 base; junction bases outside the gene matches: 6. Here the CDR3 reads CASSPREAGTDTQYF. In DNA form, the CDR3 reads TGTGCCAGCAGCCCTCGGGAGGCGGGCACAGATACGCAGTATTTT.

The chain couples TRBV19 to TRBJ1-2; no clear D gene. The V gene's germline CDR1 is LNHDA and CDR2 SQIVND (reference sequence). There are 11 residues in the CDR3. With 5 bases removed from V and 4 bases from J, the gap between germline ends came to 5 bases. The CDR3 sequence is CASSVGYGYTF. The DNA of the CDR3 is TGTGCCAGTAGTGTAGGCTATGGCTACACCTTC.

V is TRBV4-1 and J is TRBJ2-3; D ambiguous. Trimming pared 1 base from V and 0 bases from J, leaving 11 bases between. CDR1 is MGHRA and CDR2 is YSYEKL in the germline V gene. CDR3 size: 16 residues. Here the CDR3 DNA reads TGCGCCAGCAGCCAAGTCGGTCAACCTAGCACAGATACGCAGTATTTT. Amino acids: CASSQVGQPSTDTQYF.

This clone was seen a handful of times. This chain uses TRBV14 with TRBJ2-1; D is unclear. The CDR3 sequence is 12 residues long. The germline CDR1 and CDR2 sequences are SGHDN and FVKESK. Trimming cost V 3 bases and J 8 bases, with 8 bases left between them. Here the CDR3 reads CASSQADYEQFF. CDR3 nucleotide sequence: TGTGCCAGCAGCCAGGCAGACTATGAGCAGTTCTTC.

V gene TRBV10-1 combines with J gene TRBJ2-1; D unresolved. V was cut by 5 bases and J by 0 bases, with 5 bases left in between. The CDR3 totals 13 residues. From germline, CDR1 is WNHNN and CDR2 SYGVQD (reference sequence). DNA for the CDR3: TGCGCCAGCAGTCCTTCCTCCTACAATGAGCAGTTCTTC. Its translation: CASSPSSYNEQFF.

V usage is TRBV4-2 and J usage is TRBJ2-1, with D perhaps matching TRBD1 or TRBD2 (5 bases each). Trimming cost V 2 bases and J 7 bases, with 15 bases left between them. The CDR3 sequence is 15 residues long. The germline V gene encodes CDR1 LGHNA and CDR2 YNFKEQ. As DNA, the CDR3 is TGTGCCAGCAGCCAACCGGGGACCCGGAGTAATGAGCAGTTCTTC. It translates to CASSQPGTRSNEQFF.

The CDR3 here is CASSLAQREHYYEQYF. DNA of the CDR3: TGTGCCAGCAGCTTGGCCCAGCGGGAGCACTACTACGAGCAGTACTTC. The chain joins TRBV5-6 to TRBJ2-7; 8 nucleotides line up with TRBD2. The germline V gene has CDR1 SGHDT and CDR2 YYEEEE. This CDR3 is 16 amino acids long. V was clipped by 0 bases and J by 3 bases; unmatched bases: 8.

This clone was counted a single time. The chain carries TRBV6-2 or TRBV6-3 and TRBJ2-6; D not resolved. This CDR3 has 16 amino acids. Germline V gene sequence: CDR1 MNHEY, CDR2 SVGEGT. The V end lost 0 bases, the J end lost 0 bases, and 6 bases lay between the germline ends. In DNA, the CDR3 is TGTGCCAGCAGTTACTCGAGAGGCTCTGGGGCCAACGTCCTGACTTTC. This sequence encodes CASSYSRGSGANVLTF.

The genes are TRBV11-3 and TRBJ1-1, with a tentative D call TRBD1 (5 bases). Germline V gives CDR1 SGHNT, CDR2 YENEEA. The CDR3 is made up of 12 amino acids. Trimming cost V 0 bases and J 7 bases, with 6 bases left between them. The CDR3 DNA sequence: TGTGCCAGCAGCTTAGATCAGGGTGAAGCTTTCTTT. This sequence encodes CASSLDQGEAFF. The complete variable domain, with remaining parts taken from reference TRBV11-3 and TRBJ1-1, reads EAGVVQSPRYKIIEKKQPVAFWCNPISGHNTLYWYLQNLGQGPELLIRYENEEAVDDSQLPKDRFSAERLKGVDSTLKIQPAELGDSAVYLCASSLDQGEAFFGQGTRLTVV.

The CDR3 loop is CASSQDRTGNTEAFF. CDR3 nucleotides: TGCGCCAGCAGCCAAGATAGGACAGGGAACACTGAAGCTTTCTTT. V and J are TRBV4-3 and TRBJ1-1, with 7 bases matching TRBD1. Germline CDR1 and CDR2: LGHNA and YSLEER. Germline trimming cut 0 bases from V and 1 base from J; bases unmatched to any gene: 2. CDR3 length equals 15 residues.

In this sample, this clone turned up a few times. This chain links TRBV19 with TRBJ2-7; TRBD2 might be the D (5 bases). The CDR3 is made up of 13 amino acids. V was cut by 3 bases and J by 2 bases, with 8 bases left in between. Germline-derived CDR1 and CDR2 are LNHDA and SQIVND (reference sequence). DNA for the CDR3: TGTGCCAGTAGTATCGGGAATACCTACGAGCAGTACTTC. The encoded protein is CASSIGNTYEQYF.

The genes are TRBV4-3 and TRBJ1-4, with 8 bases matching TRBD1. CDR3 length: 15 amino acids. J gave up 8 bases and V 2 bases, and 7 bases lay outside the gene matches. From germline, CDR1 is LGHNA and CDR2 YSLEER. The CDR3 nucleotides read TGCGCCAGCAGCCAATACAATACAGGGGGGGAAAAACTGTTTTTT. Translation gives CASSQYNTGGEKLFF.

The CDR3 region is CASSPTGRKAQPQHF. CDR3 bases: TGTGCCAGCAGCCCCACGGGAAGGAAGGCTCAGCCCCAGCATTTT. V is TRBV7-2 and J is TRBJ1-5; D ambiguous. This CDR3 is built from 15 residues. V was trimmed by 5 bases and J by 6 bases, leaving 17 bases between them. Germline CDR1 is SGHTA and CDR2 is FQGNSA. Based on the CDR3 plus reference TRBV7-2 and TRBJ1-5, the full variable domain is GAGVSQSPSNKVTEKGKDVELRCDPISGHTALYWYRQSLGQGLEFLIYFQGNSAPDKSGLPSDRFSAERTGGSVSTLTIQRTQQEDSAVYLCASSPTGRKAQPQHFGDGTRLSIL.

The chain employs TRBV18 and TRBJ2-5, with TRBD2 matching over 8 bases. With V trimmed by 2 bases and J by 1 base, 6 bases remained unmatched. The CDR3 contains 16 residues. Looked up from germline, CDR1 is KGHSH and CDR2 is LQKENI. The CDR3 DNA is TGTGCCAGCTCACCAAATAGCGGGATCGTCCAAGAGACCCAGTACTTC. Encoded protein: CASSPNSGIVQETQYF.

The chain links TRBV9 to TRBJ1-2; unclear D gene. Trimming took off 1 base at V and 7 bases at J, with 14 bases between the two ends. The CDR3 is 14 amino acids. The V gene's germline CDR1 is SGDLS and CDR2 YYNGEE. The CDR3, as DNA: TGTGCCAGCAGCGTAAACGAGGGTCTTCGTGGCTACACCTTC. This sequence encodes CASSVNEGLRGYTF.

The CDR3: CASKGDSPSTEAFF. The CDR3 DNA sequence: TGTGCCAGCAAAGGGGACAGTCCGAGCACTGAAGCTTTCTTT. The chain is built from TRBV6-4 and TRBJ1-1; 7 bases line up with TRBD1. Germline values: CDR1 MRHNA, CDR2 SNTAGT. The CDR3 has 14 amino acids. Trimming cost V 7 bases and J 4 bases; bases outside gene matches: 9.

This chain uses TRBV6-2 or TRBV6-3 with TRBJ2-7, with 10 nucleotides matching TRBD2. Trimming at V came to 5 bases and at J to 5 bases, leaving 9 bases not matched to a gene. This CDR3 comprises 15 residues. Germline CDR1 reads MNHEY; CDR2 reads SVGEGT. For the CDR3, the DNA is TGTGCCAGCAGTATCTCTAGCGGGAGTGGTCACGAGCAGTACTTC. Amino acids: CASSISSGSGHEQYF.